The 14 T cell receptor beta chains listed next were all sequenced from one sample in a study of T cell responses to AZD1222 COVID-19 vaccine. The repertoire was sequenced with immunoSEQ multiplex PCR; TCRdb's copy has only in-frame clones and lacks some. The sample has more than 75,000 clones, about 91% seen once. The source was peripheral blood, collected on day 0 of AZD1222 vaccination. The receptors derive from an adult in good health.

V gene TRBV30 combines with J gene TRBJ1-1, with 9 bases lining up with TRBD1. V dropped 5 bases and J dropped 6; count of bases not matched to a gene: 7. Germline assignment: CDR1 GTSNPN and CDR2 SVGIG (reference sequence). This CDR3 region has 13 residues. The CDR3 region is CAWRGQGLSEAFF. The CDR3 DNA is TGTGCCTGGCGAGGACAGGGGTTGTCTGAAGCTTTCTTT.

The chain combines TRBV5-1 with TRBJ2-5; a weak D match, TRBD1 (7 bases). The CDR3 has 13 residues. The V end lost 4 bases, the J end lost 3 bases, and 10 bases lay between the germline ends. Germline-derived CDR1 and CDR2 are SGHRS and YFSETQ. CDR3 sequence reads: CASSAGQKETQYF. The CDR3 DNA reads TGCGCCAGCAGCGCGGGACAGAAAGAGACCCAGTACTTC.

The CDR3 loop is CASSVAPNDRGDTEAFF. The CDR3, as DNA: TGTGCCAGCAGCGTAGCCCCTAACGACAGGGGAGACACTGAAGCTTTCTTT. This chain joins TRBV9 and TRBJ1-1, with 8 bases that match TRBD1. J was trimmed by 3 bases and V by 0 bases; bases with no gene match: 10. The CDR3 loop spans 17 amino acids. The germline gives CDR1 SGDLS, CDR2 YYNGEE.

The V call is TRBV15, the J call TRBJ1-2, with a weak D call TRBD1 (6 bases). Per the germline V gene, CDR1 is LNHNV and CDR2 is YYDKDF (reference sequence). V was clipped by 0 bases and J by 3 bases, with 11 bases between them. The length of the CDR3 is 15 residues. CDR3 DNA: TGTGCCACCAGCAGAGATCGGGGGGCCGACTATGGCTACACCTTC. This gives the protein CATSRDRGADYGYTF.

The J gene is TRBJ1-3, the V gene TRBV3-1 (or the pseudogene TRBV3-2); D unresolved. CDR3 size: 14 residues. Germline V gene lookup returns CDR1 LGHDT and CDR2 YNNKEL (reference sequence). V was trimmed by 4 bases and J by 0 bases, leaving 7 bases between them. CDR3 protein: CASSPAFSGNTIYF. The CDR3 nucleotides read TGTGCCAGCAGCCCCGCATTCTCTGGAAACACCATATATTTT.

This clone was seen only once. V gene TRBV27 combines with J gene TRBJ2-5; TRBD1 agrees at 9 bases. V gave up 5 bases and J gave up 4 bases; unmatched junction bases: 11. The CDR3 contains 16 residues. Germline V lookup: CDR1 MNHEY, CDR2 SMNVEV (reference sequence). The CDR3 bases are TGTGCCAGCAGTCCGGACTCGCACAGGGGGCCAGAGACCCAGTACTTC. It specifies CASSPDSHRGPETQYF.

The V and J genes are TRBV6-5 and TRBJ2-7; D call uncertain. Germline V gene sequence: CDR1 MNHEY, CDR2 SVGAGI. The V gene lost 4 bases and the J gene lost 2 bases, with 15 bases spanning the gap. CDR3 length: 15 amino acids. The CDR3 loop reads CASSFSSAYTYEQYF. In nucleotides, the CDR3 is TGTGCCAGCAGTTTCAGCAGTGCCTATACCTACGAGCAGTACTTC.

The chain has TRBV6-5 and TRBJ1-1; D gene unclear. This CDR3 contains 16 residues. Germline lookup yields CDR1 MNHEY and CDR2 SVGAGI. Trimming pared 0 bases from V and 1 base from J, leaving 12 bases between. The CDR3 loop reads CASSYSLGSTNTEAFF. CDR3 DNA sequence: TGTGCCAGCAGTTACTCCCTCGGCAGCACGAACACTGAAGCTTTCTTT.

The chain is built from TRBV7-9 and TRBJ2-1, with D maybe TRBD2 (5 bases). Deletions cut 5 bases from V and 8 bases from J, with 22 bases between. The CDR3 has 16 residues. CDR1 and CDR2 (germline): SEHNR, FQNEAQ (reference sequence). The chain's CDR3 is CASSVRDILGSDEQFF. The CDR3 DNA reads as TGTGCCAGCAGCGTCCGGGATATTTTAGGGTCGGATGAGCAGTTCTTC.

This chain connects TRBV7-9 to TRBJ1-4, with D uncertain. The CDR3 sequence is 11 residues long. Germline CDR1 and CDR2: SEHNR and FQNEAQ (reference sequence). V was cut by 5 bases and J by 12 bases, with 10 bases left in between. The CDR3 loop is CASSPRRELFF. The CDR3 region has the DNA TGTGCCAGCAGCCCCCGGCGGGAACTGTTTTTT.

This clone was observed a handful of times. This chain joins TRBV28 and TRBJ2-1; D gene uncertain. This CDR3 comprises 13 residues. Germline CDR1 reads MDHEN; CDR2 reads SYDVKM. V dropped 5 bases and J dropped 6 bases, with 11 bases sitting between them. The DNA of the CDR3 is TGTGCCAGCAGTCGCCCCAATACCAATGAGCAGTTCTTC. This gives the protein CASSRPNTNEQFF.

The rearrangement joins TRBV9 to TRBJ2-1; D may be TRBD1 (7 bases). Germline V gives CDR1 SGDLS, CDR2 YYNGEE. CDR3 length equals 15 residues. V lost 0 bases and J 4 bases, leaving 11 bases between the germline ends. The CDR3 bases are TGTGCCAGCAGCGTAGAGGGGGCGGGGTACAATGAGCAGTTCTTC. Its translation: CASSVEGAGYNEQFF. The whole variable domain, filled in from reference TRBV9 and TRBJ2-1, reads DSGVTQTPKHLITATGQRVTLRCSPRSGDLSVYWYQQSLDQGLQFLIQYYNGEERAKGNILERFSAQQFPDLHSELNLSSLELGDSALYFCASSVEGAGYNEQFFGPGTRLTVL.

The rearrangement joins TRBV30 to TRBJ2-7, with 10 positions matching TRBD1. Germline V CDR1 and CDR2: GTSNPN, SVGIG (reference sequence). The junction had 13 bases not matched to a gene; V was cut back by 5 bases and J by 6 bases. There are 15 residues in the CDR3. The CDR3 region has the DNA TGTGCCTGGGGTCGTGGGGCTGGACAGGGGGGCGAGCAGTACTTC. Translated, it gives CAWGRGAGQGGEQYF. Based on the CDR3 plus reference TRBV30 and TRBJ2-7, the full variable domain is SQTIHQWPATLVQPVGSPLSLECTVEGTSNPNLYWYRQAAGRGLQLLFYSVGIGQISSEVPQNLSASRPQDRQFILSSKKLLLSDSGFYLCAWGRGAGQGGEQYFGPGTRLTVT.

The V call is TRBV19, the J call TRBJ1-1; D possibly corresponds to TRBD1 (6 bases). V lost 5 bases to trimming and J lost 5 bases, with 15 bases between them. Germline V gives CDR1 LNHDA, CDR2 SQIVND (reference sequence). This CDR3 has 14 amino acids. CDR3 sequence: CASSSLQGWTEAFF. In DNA form, the CDR3 reads TGTGCCAGTAGTTCTCTCCAGGGGTGGACTGAAGCTTTCTTT.